Shown below are 25 T cell receptor beta chains from a single sample sequenced in a study of identical twins (dated by TCRdb to the mid-2010s). Library preparation employed 5' RACE. Instrument on record: Illumina HiSeq 2000. TCRdb redid the processing of the public reads, applying fastp at Q25 and MiXCR, and retained in-frame beta chains. Each entry is one CDR3 protein sequence, shown with its most common DNA and genes. In all, the sample holds 1.5 million to 2 million distinct CDR3 sequences, and about 31% of those were seen once. The ten most abundant clones make up about 0.25% of the sample. Sample: cord blood. These receptors all stem from a newborn girl in good health.

The sample holds a few counts of this clonotype. The chain combines TRBV6-2 or TRBV6-3 with TRBJ2-6; D unresolved. This CDR3 spans 17 amino acids. Trimming shortened V by 1 base and J by 1 base, and 11 bases separated the two germline ends. Germline V gene sequence: CDR1 MNHEY, CDR2 SVGEGT. Here the CDR3 DNA reads TGTGCCAGCAGTTACTTTGGGATCTATTCTGGGGCCAACGTCCTGACTTTC. Its translation is CASSYFGIYSGANVLTF.

In this sample, this clonotype turned up a few times. This chain connects TRBV2 to TRBJ1-6; D possibly corresponds to TRBD1 (6 bases). The CDR3 spans 17 residues. Germline values: CDR1 SNHLY, CDR2 FYNNEI. With 0 bases removed from V and 7 bases from J, the gap between germline ends came to 16 bases. The DNA of the CDR3 is TGTGCCAGCAGTGAAGCGCTTCGGGGCAGGGGCAATTCACCCCTCCACTTT. Its protein is CASSEALRGRGNSPLHF.

V is TRBV28 and J is TRBJ2-3; D perhaps matches TRBD2 (6 bases). V gave up 3 bases and J gave up 5 bases, with 15 bases separating them. The germline gives CDR1 MDHEN, CDR2 SYDVKM. This CDR3 is 15 amino acids long. The CDR3 bases are TGTGCCAGCAGTTTGGGGGGTACCGGGGGAGATACGCAGTATTTT. It is translated as CASSLGGTGGDTQYF.

This clonotype was seen a few times. V is TRBV6-5 and J is TRBJ2-7; the D is unclear. This CDR3 spans 9 amino acids. Germline V CDR1 and CDR2: MNHEY, SVGAGI. Trimming removed 11 bases from V and 2 bases from J, with 4 bases in between. The CDR3 bases are TGTGCCGGGGCCTACGAGCAGTACTTC. Protein sequence: CAGAYEQYF.

This clonotype turned up a few times. The chain combines TRBV18 with TRBJ1-2, with D uncertain. V was trimmed by 4 bases and J by 4 bases, leaving 10 bases between them. This CDR3 has 13 residues. Germline lookup yields CDR1 KGHSH and CDR2 LQKENI. The CDR3 sequence: CASSRQVGYGYTF. The CDR3 DNA sequence: TGTGCCAGCTCACGTCAGGTCGGCTATGGCTACACCTTC.

This clonotype was counted between two and nine times. This chain joins TRBV4-2 and TRBJ2-7, with 8 nucleotides matching TRBD1. The germline CDR1 and CDR2 sequences are LGHNA and YNFKEQ. Germline trimming cut 1 base from V and 2 bases from J; bases unmatched to any gene: 4. The CDR3 is 15 amino acids. The CDR3 loop is CASSQGQGPTYEQYF. CDR3 nucleotides: TGTGCCAGCAGCCAAGGACAGGGGCCCACCTACGAGCAGTACTTC.

The genes are TRBV7-9 and TRBJ1-5, with D unclear. This CDR3 contains 14 residues. Germline V lookup: CDR1 SEHNR, CDR2 FQNEAQ (reference sequence). Written as DNA, the CDR3 is TGTGCAGTCGGCGGCGGCACGAGCAATCAGCCCCAGCATTTT. It encodes CAVGGGTSNQPQHF.

The chain couples TRBV5-1 to TRBJ1-2, with 7 nucleotides matching TRBD1. J was trimmed by 5 bases and V by 0 bases; bases with no gene match: 7. This CDR3 comprises 15 residues. The V gene's germline CDR1 is SGHRS and CDR2 YFSETQ. CDR3 sequence: CASSLGTGAQYGYTF. CDR3 nucleotides: TGCGCCAGCAGCTTGGGGACAGGAGCCCAGTATGGCTACACCTTC.

The V gene is TRBV20-1, the J gene TRBJ1-1; D is possibly TRBD1 (6 bases). This CDR3 has 14 amino acids. V lost 6 bases, J lost 0 bases, and 14 bases lay in between. Germline-derived CDR1 and CDR2 are DFQATT and SNEGSKA (reference sequence). The chain's CDR3 is CSAHGGSLNTEAFF. The CDR3 DNA sequence: TGCAGTGCCCACGGGGGCAGCTTGAACACTGAAGCTTTCTTT.

The sample holds one count of this clonotype. V gene TRBV10-3 combines with J gene TRBJ2-1, with D perhaps TRBD1 or TRBD2 (5 bases each). The CDR3 spans 12 residues. Germline CDR1 is ENHRY and CDR2 is SYGVKD. Trimming pared 5 bases from V and 10 bases from J, leaving 12 bases between. CDR3 region: CAISLHGDEQFF. In DNA form, the CDR3 reads TGTGCCATCAGTTTGCACGGGGACGAGCAGTTCTTC.

This clonotype was detected only a few times. The J gene is TRBJ2-1, the V gene TRBV6-1; 7 bases are shared with TRBD2. J gave up 5 bases and V 8 bases, and 12 bases lay outside the gene matches. The CDR3 length is 15 residues. Looked up from germline, CDR1 is MNHNS and CDR2 is SASEGT. CDR3 DNA sequence: TGTGCCAGCCGCACCCGGACTAGTATTCACAATGAGCAGTTCTTC. Its translation is CASRTRTSIHNEQFF.

This clonotype was found a few times. The V and J genes are TRBV4-2 and TRBJ2-3; TRBD2 agrees at 7 bases. This CDR3 has 15 residues. Per the germline V gene, CDR1 is LGHNA and CDR2 is YNFKEQ. V lost 1 base to trimming and J lost 8 bases; unmatched junction nucleotides: 9. Here the CDR3 DNA reads TGTGCCAGCAGCCAAGGCGGGGGAGTTCCAGGTACGCAGTATTTT. Translation: CASSQGGGVPGTQYF.

This chain uses TRBV28 with TRBJ1-4; no definite D call. CDR1 MDHEN and CDR2 SYDVKM come from the germline V gene. The V and J ends lost 5 bases and 8 bases respectively, with 15 bases between them. This CDR3 has 14 amino acids. The CDR3, as DNA: TGTGCCAGCAGTCTAATCGGGCCGGGGGAAAAACTGTTTTTT. Its protein is CASSLIGPGEKLFF.

The chain recombines TRBV27 with TRBJ2-5, with 11 bases that match TRBD2. The CDR3 spans 16 residues. CDR1 and CDR2 from the germline V gene are MNHEY and SMNVEV (reference sequence). The ends lost 8 bases at V and 2 bases at J; junction bases unmatched: 10. The CDR3 coding sequence is TGTGCCAGCCAGCGGGGCATAGCGGGGGGGCAAGAGACCCAGTACTTC. Translated, it gives CASQRGIAGGQETQYF.

This clonotype was counted a few times. The chain is built from TRBV2 and TRBJ1-1; a possible D gene is TRBD1 (5 bases). CDR3 length: 14 residues. Germline lookup yields CDR1 SNHLY and CDR2 FYNNEI. Trimming pared 2 bases from V and 0 bases from J, leaving 7 bases between. The CDR3, as DNA: TGTGCCAGCAGTGAACACAGGCTGAACACTGAAGCTTTCTTT. Translating it yields CASSEHRLNTEAFF.

A few counts support this clonotype. The genes are TRBV7-6 and TRBJ1-4, with 7 bases identical to TRBD1. The CDR3 covers 14 residues. CDR1 and CDR2 from the germline V gene are SGHVS and FNYEAQ. V was pared by 0 bases and J by 6 bases, with 1 base of the junction left unmatched. The CDR3 loop is CASSLAGGYEKLFF. The CDR3 coding sequence is TGTGCCAGCAGCTTAGCAGGGGGCTATGAAAAACTGTTTTTT.

The gene calls are TRBV29-1 and TRBJ1-6; 9 nucleotides align to TRBD1. The V gene end was trimmed by 6 bases and the J gene end by 5 bases; junction bases not matched to a gene: 5. Germline CDR1 reads SQVTM; CDR2 reads ANQGSEA. CDR3 length equals 14 residues. The DNA of the CDR3 is TGCAGCGTAAAAGGGACAGGGCATAATTCACCCCTCCACTTT. Translation: CSVKGTGHNSPLHF.

The rearrangement joins TRBV12-3 or TRBV12-4 to TRBJ2-7, with 7 nucleotides matching TRBD1. The V segment lost 5 bases and the J segment 7 bases; nucleotides outside the gene matches: 17. This CDR3 spans 16 amino acids. This CDR3 is CASSRRGGSTLDEQYF. As DNA, the CDR3 is TGTGCCAGCAGTCGCCGAGGGGGCTCCACGTTGGATGAGCAGTACTTC.

This clonotype was seen just once. The chain links TRBV4-1 to TRBJ2-5, with D tentatively TRBD1 or TRBD2 (5 bases each). Deletions cut 0 bases from V and 11 bases from J, with 22 bases between. Germline CDR1 reads MGHRA; CDR2 reads YSYEKL. This CDR3 region has 16 residues. CDR3 nucleotide sequence: TGCGCCAGCAGCCAAGATGGGGGAGTATGGTACAATGAGCAGTACTTC. Its protein product is CASSQDGGVWYNEQYF.

This clonotype was seen a few times. The J gene is TRBJ2-1, the V gene TRBV20-1, with D possibly being TRBD2 (6 bases). V was cut by 7 bases and J by 4 bases, with 17 bases left in between. Germline CDR1 and CDR2: DFQATT and SNEGSKA (reference sequence). This CDR3 is built from 14 residues. The CDR3 is CSVKITGLYNEQFF. The CDR3 coding sequence is TGCAGTGTCAAAATAACGGGACTGTACAATGAGCAGTTCTTC.

This clonotype was found a few times. The chain links TRBV19 to TRBJ2-6; unclear D gene. Trimming removed 1 base from V and 4 bases from J, with 8 bases in between. The length of the CDR3 is 15 residues. Germline V CDR1 and CDR2: LNHDA, SQIVND (reference sequence). The CDR3 loop is CASSIVEAGANVLTF. CDR3 DNA sequence: TGTGCCAGTAGTATAGTAGAAGCGGGGGCCAACGTCCTGACTTTC.

The sample holds many counts of this clonotype. The rearrangement links TRBV12-3 or TRBV12-4 to TRBJ2-7; D may be TRBD1 (5 bases). Deletions cut 0 bases from V and 3 bases from J, with 9 bases between. The CDR3 spans 14 residues. CDR3 bases: TGTGCCAGCAGTTTAGCGGCGGACATCTACGAGCAGTACTTC. It yields the protein CASSLAADIYEQYF.

The CDR3 protein is CASSLLEGGYEQYF. The DNA for the CDR3 is TGTGCCAGCAGTCTTCTTGAGGGGGGGTACGAGCAGTACTTC. The chain has TRBV12-3 or TRBV12-4 and TRBJ2-7; a weak D match, TRBD2 (7 bases). V was clipped by 5 bases and J by 4 bases, with 15 bases between them. The CDR3 is 14 amino acids.

The chain recombines TRBV29-1 with TRBJ2-1; D might be TRBD1 (7 bases). V dropped 8 bases and J dropped 6 bases, with 17 bases sitting between them. CDR1 is SQVTM, CDR2 ANQGSEA, per germline. CDR3 length: 13 residues. The CDR3 loop is CSSDGGGRNEQFF. CDR3 bases: TGCAGCTCTGACGGAGGGGGCCGCAATGAGCAGTTCTTC.

In this sample, this clonotype turned up a few times. The chain recombines TRBV12-3 or TRBV12-4 with TRBJ1-3; maybe TRBD1 (5 bases). The V and J ends lost 7 bases and 9 bases respectively, with 10 bases between them. The CDR3 extends over 11 amino acids. The CDR3 spells CASTRDVTIYF. The CDR3 nucleotides read TGTGCCAGCACGAGGGACGTCACCATATATTTT.